A single sample gave rise to the 25 T cell receptor beta chains below, sequenced in a study of blood T cell repertoires in COVID-19. The method was immunoSEQ multiplex PCR; TCRdb's version includes in-frame clones alone and lacks a portion of them. The sample lists approximately 240,000 clones, just under 85% occurring once. The specimen sequenced was peripheral blood. Receptors originate from a woman aged 60 to 75 with active or convalescent COVID-19.

V gene TRBV7-8 combines with J gene TRBJ2-3, with 8 bases lining up with TRBD2. Losses at the gene ends were 3 bases for V and 1 base for J; bases not matched to a gene: 6. From germline, CDR1 is SGHVS and CDR2 FQNEAQ. The CDR3 has 16 residues. The DNA for the CDR3 is TGTGCCAGCAGCTTTCTCTTAGCGGGACGCACAGATACGCAGTATTTT. It translates to CASSFLLAGRTDTQYF.

V usage is TRBV5-1 and J usage is TRBJ1-6; D remains ambiguous. CDR1 and CDR2 (germline): SGHRS, YFSETQ. The CDR3 contains 15 residues. The germline V and J ends were trimmed by 4 bases and 8 bases, with 16 bases remaining between them. The CDR3 sequence is CASSPGSFADSPLHF. DNA for the CDR3: TGCGCCAGCAGCCCTGGGAGTTTTGCGGATTCACCCCTCCACTTT.

This clone was seen a few times. The chain couples TRBV6-6 to TRBJ2-5, with 7 bases lining up with TRBD2. The V gene end was trimmed by 7 bases and the J gene end by 2 bases; junction bases not matched to a gene: 4. Per germline, CDR1 MNHNY and CDR2 SVGAGI (reference sequence). The CDR3 extends over 13 amino acids. The CDR3 nucleotides are TGTGCCAGCACCCAGGGAGGGCAAGAGACCCAGTACTTC. This codes for CASTQGGQETQYF.

The gene calls are TRBV5-1 and TRBJ1-2; 12 bases fit TRBD1. CDR3 length equals 15 residues. Germline trimming cut 4 bases from V and 5 bases from J; bases unmatched to any gene: 6. Germline CDR1 SGHRS, CDR2 YFSETQ. The CDR3 region has the DNA TGCGCCAGCAGCGCCGGGGACAGGGGGCTTTATGGCTACACCTTC. It encodes CASSAGDRGLYGYTF.

J is TRBJ2-7 and V is TRBV3-1 (or the pseudogene TRBV3-2), with TRBD1 identical over 7 bases. The junction had 5 bases not matched to a gene; V was cut back by 3 bases and J by 6 bases. Germline V gene lookup returns CDR1 LGHDT and CDR2 YNNKEL (reference sequence). CDR3 size: 13 residues. The CDR3 nucleotides read TGTGCCAGCAGCCAGACAGGGTCGGGCGAGCAGTACTTC. This encodes CASSQTGSGEQYF.

This clone came up once. The chain is built from TRBV12-3 or TRBV12-4 and TRBJ2-4; TRBD1 might be the D (5 bases). The CDR3 runs 12 residues. V lost 6 bases and J 6 bases, leaving 9 bases between the germline ends. The CDR3 spells CASSPDTNIQYF. CDR3 nucleotides: TGTGCCAGCAGCCCGGACACAAACATTCAGTACTTC.

The J gene is TRBJ2-3, the V gene TRBV5-4, with a tentative D call TRBD1 (5 bases). This CDR3 region has 14 residues. CDR1 and CDR2 from the germline V gene are SGHNT and YYREEE (reference sequence). The V gene lost 4 bases and the J gene lost 1 base, with 10 bases spanning the gap. The CDR3 DNA reads TGTGCCAGCAGCATCGGACACCGCACAGATACGCAGTATTTT. This sequence encodes CASSIGHRTDTQYF. The full variable domain, its missing parts supplied by reference TRBV5-4 and TRBJ2-3, is ETGVTQSPTHLIKTRGQQVTLRCSSQSGHNTVSWYQQALGQGPQFIFQYYREEENGRGNFPPRFSGLQFPNYSSELNVNALELDDSALYLCASSIGHRTDTQYFGPGTRLTVL.

This sequence joins TRBV19 and TRBJ2-1, with D possibly matching TRBD2 (5 bases). The CDR3 spans 15 residues. V was pared by 7 bases and J by 3 bases, with 16 bases between. CDR1 and CDR2 from the germline V gene are LNHDA and SQIVND (reference sequence). The CDR3 nucleotides are TGTGCCAGTACAAGGGTGGGAGAGCTCTACAATGAGCAGTTCTTC. Translation: CASTRVGELYNEQFF.

In the case of this clone: At one end, the junction sequence differs from germline, possibly due to a read error. The CDR3 coding sequence is TGTGCCAGCAGTGAAAGGACAGGGGGCGTAAACGCCATATATTTT. The encoded protein is CASSERTGGVNAIYF. This chain uses TRBV6-1 with TRBJ1-3, with 11 bases identical to TRBD1. CDR3 length: 15 amino acids. Germline values: CDR1 MNHNS, CDR2 SASEGT.

CDR3 protein: CSVASGTQYF. The CDR3 region has the DNA TGCAGCGTCGCCTCAGGGACCCAGTACTTC. The chain links TRBV29-1 to TRBJ2-5; D is ambiguous. There are 10 residues in the CDR3. Germline V gives CDR1 SQVTM, CDR2 ANQGSEA. V dropped 6 bases and J dropped 7 bases, with 9 bases sitting between them.

This clone has just a few counts. This chain connects TRBV25-1 to TRBJ1-2; D might be TRBD1 (6 bases). The germline gives CDR1 MGHDK, CDR2 SYGVNS. V lost 4 bases, J lost 4 bases, and 13 bases lay in between. The length of the CDR3 is 14 residues. CDR3 nucleotides: TGTGCCAGCAGTGCGCGCGGGGGCTCCTATGGCTACACCTTC. It specifies CASSARGGSYGYTF.

The chain carries TRBV9 and TRBJ2-7, with D perhaps matching TRBD2 (7 bases). The CDR3 consists of 14 residues. The germline V and J ends were trimmed by 0 bases and 7 bases, with 14 bases remaining between them. Germline V gene data show CDR1 as SGDLS and CDR2 as YYNGEE. The CDR3 DNA reads as TGTGCCAGCAGCGTAGAACCACAGGGAGGGGAGCAGTACTTC. Amino acid sequence: CASSVEPQGGEQYF.

J is TRBJ2-7 and V is TRBV7-9; the match to TRBD2 covers 7 bases. Trimming at V came to 2 bases and at J to 0 bases, leaving 10 bases not matched to a gene. The CDR3 totals 17 residues. From germline, CDR1 is SEHNR and CDR2 FQNEAQ (reference sequence). The CDR3 region is CASSLSGSSGFSYEQYF. The DNA for the CDR3 is TGTGCCAGCAGCTTATCCGGAAGTAGCGGGTTCTCCTACGAGCAGTACTTC.

This clone was picked up one time. This chain links TRBV18 with TRBJ2-3; 8 nucleotides match TRBD2. Looked up from germline, CDR1 is KGHSH and CDR2 is LQKENI. Trimming took 6 bases from V and 6 from J; bases not matched to a gene: 5. CDR3 size: 13 residues. DNA for the CDR3: TGTGCCAGCTCCGGGGGGGCTTCGGATACGCAGTATTTT. Its translation is CASSGGASDTQYF.

The gene calls are TRBV6-5 and TRBJ1-1; D is unresolved. Trimming shortened V by 9 bases and J by 4 bases, and 18 bases separated the two germline ends. Germline V lookup: CDR1 MNHEY, CDR2 SVGAGI. The CDR3 is 14 residues long. The CDR3 is CASNRMPEGTEAFF. DNA of the CDR3: TGTGCCAGTAATCGTATGCCGGAGGGCACTGAAGCTTTCTTT.

V usage is TRBV2 and J usage is TRBJ1-1, with TRBD1 identical over 7 bases. The germline V gene has CDR1 SNHLY and CDR2 FYNNEI. J gave up 0 bases and V 9 bases, and 4 bases lay outside the gene matches. The CDR3 contains 13 residues. The CDR3 reads CASRTGMNTEAFF. The CDR3 bases are TGTGCCAGTCGGACAGGAATGAACACTGAAGCTTTCTTT.

Only one count was recorded for this clone. This CDR3 reads CASSTGGGYEQYV. The DNA of the CDR3 is TGTGCCAGCAGTACGGGCGGGGGATACGAGCAGTACGTC. The chain links TRBV28 to TRBJ2-7; 7 nucleotides match TRBD2. Germline CDR1 MDHEN, CDR2 SYDVKM. Germline trimming cut 5 bases from V and 4 bases from J; bases unmatched to any gene: 5. The CDR3 extends over 13 amino acids.

V and J are TRBV5-1 and TRBJ1-2; weak D call: TRBD1 (5 bases). The germline CDR1 and CDR2 sequences are SGHRS and YFSETQ. This CDR3 is 13 amino acids long. The germline V and J ends were trimmed by 5 bases and 13 bases, with 21 bases remaining between them. The CDR3 sequence is CASRAGRDAVCTF. The DNA for the CDR3 is TGCGCCAGCAGAGCGGGCAGGGACGCTGTGTGCACCTTC.

This CDR3 is CASSMVGGRYEQFF. CDR3 nucleotide sequence: TGTGCCAGTAGTATGGTCGGCGGGAGGTATGAGCAGTTCTTC. The chain recombines TRBV19 with TRBJ2-1, with TRBD2 identical over 8 bases. This CDR3 has 14 residues. Losses at the gene ends were 3 bases for V and 8 bases for J; bases not matched to a gene: 6. Germline-derived CDR1 and CDR2 are LNHDA and SQIVND (reference sequence). Filled out from reference TRBV19 and TRBJ2-1, the complete variable domain reads DGGITQSPKYLFRKEGQNVTLSCEQNLNHDAMYWYRQDPGQGLRLIYYSQIVNDFQKGDIAEGYSVSREKKESFPLTVTSAQKNPTAFYLCASSMVGGRYEQFFGPGTRLTVL.

The rearrangement joins TRBV13 to TRBJ2-1; D might be TRBD2 (6 bases). The germline V gene encodes CDR1 PRHDT and CDR2 FYEKMQ (reference sequence). CDR3 size: 15 residues. The V gene lost 5 bases and the J gene lost 1 base, with 12 bases spanning the gap. CDR3 region: CASSPQRGSYNEQFF. The CDR3 coding sequence is TGTGCCAGCAGCCCCCAACGGGGGTCCTACAATGAGCAGTTCTTC.

J is TRBJ1-1 and V is TRBV7-3; D is undetermined. The CDR3 covers 14 residues. V lost 1 base and J lost 3, with 9 bases in between. Germline V gene data show CDR1 as SGHTA and CDR2 as FQGTGA. CDR3 protein: CASSLRFGDTEAFF. The CDR3 DNA reads as TGTGCCAGCAGCTTAAGATTCGGAGACACTGAAGCTTTCTTT.

This clone was seen just once. The chain is built from TRBV27 and TRBJ2-7, with D perhaps TRBD1 (6 bases). Trimming removed 5 bases at V and 0 bases at J, with 14 bases between. Germline V gene sequence: CDR1 MNHEY, CDR2 SMNVEV (reference sequence). The CDR3 length is 15 residues. CDR3 loop: CASSERQVSSYEQYF. The CDR3 nucleotides are TGTGCCAGCAGTGAAAGACAGGTTAGCTCCTACGAGCAGTACTTC.

This chain joins TRBV11-2 and TRBJ2-1; 7 positions agree with TRBD2. The CDR3 runs to 15 residues. The V gene end was trimmed by 5 bases and the J gene end by 4 bases; junction bases not matched to a gene: 8. CDR1 is SGHAT and CDR2 is FQNNGV in the germline V gene. The CDR3 region is CASSAQFGGYNEQFF. DNA of the CDR3: TGTGCCAGCAGCGCCCAATTCGGGGGGTACAATGAGCAGTTCTTC.

The gene calls are TRBV4-1 and TRBJ1-2; D is unclear. The V end lost 0 bases, the J end lost 5 bases, and 10 bases lay between the germline ends. The CDR3 length is 14 residues. CDR1 MGHRA and CDR2 YSYEKL come from the germline V gene. This chain's CDR3 is CASSQDSAEYGYTF. The CDR3, as DNA: TGCGCCAGCAGCCAAGATTCGGCGGAGTATGGCTACACCTTC.

This chain connects TRBV5-1 to TRBJ2-1; 8 positions agree with TRBD2. V lost 4 bases, J lost 2 bases, and 5 bases stayed unmatched. CDR1 SGHRS and CDR2 YFSETQ come from the germline V gene. There are 15 residues in the CDR3. The CDR3 region is CASSALAGPYNEQFF. The CDR3 DNA reads as TGCGCCAGCAGCGCGTTAGCGGGACCCTACAATGAGCAGTTCTTC.